This is a list of T cell receptor beta chains from one sample in a study of blood T cell repertoires in COVID-19. Generated by immunoSEQ multiplex PCR, the TCRdb table keeps only in-frame clones and is missing some. The data contain 130,000 or so clones, approximately 80% of them seen just once; the ten biggest clones take up 12%. The source material was peripheral blood. The receptor source for this set is a woman aged 55-69 years with acute or convalescent COVID-19. The CDR3 runs from the conserved cysteine through the conserved F or W. Each record gives: J gene, clone size, V gene, D gene, CDR3 length, CDR3 DNA, CDR3 protein. D genes are given only for firm matches. A clone size is listed for some rows: how often the clone was seen (once, few, many), or a class if it is expanded.

TRBJ1-1 | NA | TRBV3-1/TRBV3-2 | NA | 15 | TGTGCCAGCAGCCACGGACAGTCTATGAACACTGAAGCTTTCTTT | CASSHGQSMNTEAFF
TRBJ1-5 | NA | TRBV2 | NA | 14 | TGTGCCAGCAGTGAGAGGAACCGTCCTCAGCCCCAGCATTTT | CASSERNRPQPQHF
TRBJ1-2 | NA | TRBV6-5 | TRBD1 | 15 | TGTGCCAGCAGTTACACCGTTGACAGGGAGTTTGGCTACACCTTC | CASSYTVDREFGYTF
TRBJ1-5 | NA | TRBV24-1 | NA | 13 | TGTGCCACCAGTGAACCGGGATCAACGCCCCAGCATTTT | CATSEPGSTPQHF
TRBJ1-2 | NA | TRBV19 | TRBD1 | 16 | TGTGCCAGCAAAAGAACCGGGACAGGAATAAACTATGGCTACACCTTC | CASKRTGTGINYGYTF
TRBJ2-7 | NA | TRBV6-4 | TRBD1 | 12 | TGTGCCAGCGTCCGGGACAGGGGCGAGCAGTACTTC | CASVRDRGEQYF
TRBJ1-1 | NA | TRBV5-4 | NA | 14 | TGTGCCAGCAGCTTGGAAGTCCTGAGCACTGAAGCTTTCTTT | CASSLEVLSTEAFF
TRBJ2-5 | NA | TRBV9 | NA | 15 | TGTGCCAGCAGCGTAGGGCCGTCCCATCAAGAGACCCAGTACTTC | CASSVGPSHQETQYF
TRBJ1-2 | NA | TRBV11-2 | NA | 13 | TGTGCCAGCAGCTACACGGGGGATGAAGGCTACACCTTC | CASSYTGDEGYTF
TRBJ1-6 | NA | TRBV5-5 | NA | 15 | TGTGCCAGCAGCTTGCTGAACAGGCCTAATTCACCCCTCCACTTT | CASSLLNRPNSPLHF
TRBJ1-3 | NA | TRBV30 | NA | 14 | TGTGCCTGGAGCCGGAGGGCCCTTGGAAACACCATATATTTT | CAWSRRALGNTIYF
TRBJ1-1 | NA | TRBV7-9 | TRBD1 | 14 | TGTGCCAGCAGGCGGACAGGGCAGGGAACTGAAGCTTTCTTT | CASRRTGQGTEAFF
TRBJ1-1 | few | TRBV6-2/TRBV6-3 | NA | 14 | TGTGCCAGCAGTTACGGGGCAGGGGTGACTGAAGCTTTCTTT | CASSYGAGVTEAFF
TRBJ1-1 | NA | TRBV2 | TRBD1 | 15 | TGTGCCAGCAGGGACAGGACAGGGGCGAACACTGAAGCTTTCTTT | CASRDRTGANTEAFF
TRBJ1-2 | NA | TRBV6-1 | TRBD1 | 14 | TGTGCCAGCAGTGAAAGGACAGGGTGGGATGGCTACACCTTC | CASSERTGWDGYTF
TRBJ2-5 | NA | TRBV20-1 | NA | 12 | TGCAGTGCTAGTGACCTATCAGAGACCCAGTACTTC | CSASDLSETQYF
TRBJ1-5 | few | TRBV2 | NA | 14 | TGTGCCAGCAGGGAAAGAATGGGACAATTGCCCCAGCATTTT | CASRERMGQLPQHF
TRBJ1-1 | NA | TRBV6-5 | NA | 15 | TGTGCCAGCAAACCCGAGGATAGGTCTTATGCTGAAGCTTTCTTT | CASKPEDRSYAEAFF
TRBJ2-2 | NA | TRBV11-3 | NA | 14 | TGTGCCAGCAGCTTAGGGGCGACCACCGGGGAGCTGTTTTTT | CASSLGATTGELFF
TRBJ1-6 | few | TRBV6-6 | NA | 15 | TGTGCCAGCAGTGTGAGGGTTGGCAATAATTCACCCCTCCACTTT | CASSVRVGNNSPLHF
TRBJ1-2 | NA | TRBV5-4 | TRBD1 | 16 | TGTGCCAGCAGCCCGAGGACAGGGGGGGCTACCTATGGCTACACCTTC | CASSPRTGGATYGYTF
TRBJ1-1 | few | TRBV5-1 | TRBD1 | 17 | TGCGCCAGCAGCTCGAGAGCCGGGACAGGGCTTGGGGCTGAAGCTTTCTTT | CASSSRAGTGLGAEAFF
TRBJ1-1 | once | TRBV10-3 | TRBD1 | 15 | TGTGCCATCAGTGCCCATGGACAGGTGGAAACTGAAGCTTTCTTT | CAISAHGQVETEAFF
TRBJ1-6 | NA | TRBV19 | NA | 13 | TGTGCCAGTACGTCCCAGGGCGATTCACCCCTCCACTTT | CASTSQGDSPLHF
TRBJ1-1 | few | TRBV29-1 | NA | 12 | TGCAGTGCGATGGAGGGAGCCACTGAAGCTTTCTTT | CSAMEGATEAFF
TRBJ2-5 | once | TRBV5-1 | NA | 15 | TGCGCCAGCAGCTTGGTTCCAGGGAAACAAGAGACCCAGTACTTC | CASSLVPGKQETQYF
TRBJ2-4 | NA | TRBV5-1 | NA | 17 | TGCGCCAGCAGCCTGGGTCAGTTTTCCCTAGCCAAAAACATTCAGTACTTC | CASSLGQFSLAKNIQYF